One and the same sample provided the 2 T cell receptor beta chains below, sequenced in a study of shared clonotypes between healthy human individuals. Clones were read by immunoSEQ multiplex PCR, and TCRdb kept only the in-frame ones, dropping some. The table lists 2 million to 2.5 million clones, around 95% of them singletons. The sequenced sample consisted of naive CD4+ T cells sorted from blood. Documented subset: CD45RA+ positively selected. These receptors all come from a man aged 18 to 35 in good health.

The chain couples TRBV5-1 to TRBJ2-7; D unclear. The CDR3 loop spans 17 amino acids. CDR1 is SGHRS and CDR2 is YFSETQ in the germline V gene. Trimming shortened V by 4 bases and J by 2 bases, and 22 bases separated the two germline ends. CDR3 region: CASSLGIRVWIPYEQYF. CDR3 in DNA: TGCGCCAGCAGCCTGGGGATTCGCGTGTGGATCCCCTACGAGCAGTACTTC.

J is TRBJ2-5 and V is TRBV6-5; perhaps TRBD1 as D (6 bases). Between the trimmed V and J ends, which lost 4 bases and 4 bases, there was a span of 13 bases. This CDR3 is built from 14 residues. The germline CDR1 and CDR2 sequences are MNHEY and SVGAGI. CDR3: CASSSNRAPETQYF. The CDR3 DNA reads TGTGCCAGCAGTTCAAACAGGGCCCCAGAGACCCAGTACTTC.